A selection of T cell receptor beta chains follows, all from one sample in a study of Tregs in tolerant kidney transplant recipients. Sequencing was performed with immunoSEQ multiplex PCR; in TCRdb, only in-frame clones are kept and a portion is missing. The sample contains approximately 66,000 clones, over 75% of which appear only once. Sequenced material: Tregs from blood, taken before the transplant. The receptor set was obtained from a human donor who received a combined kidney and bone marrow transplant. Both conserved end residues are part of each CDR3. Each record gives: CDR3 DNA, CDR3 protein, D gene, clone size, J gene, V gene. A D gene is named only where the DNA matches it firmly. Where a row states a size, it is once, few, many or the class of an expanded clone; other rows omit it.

CDR3nt: TGTGCCAGCAGCCCGGACAGGGGCGATGGCTACACCTTC; CDR3aa: CASSPDRGDGYTF; d_gene: TRBD1; abundance: .; j_gene: TRBJ1-2; v_gene: TRBV5-4
CDR3nt: TGCGCCAGCAGCGCGCTAGCGGGCATCACCGGGGAGCTGTTTTTT; CDR3aa: CASSALAGITGELFF; d_gene: TRBD2; abundance: .; j_gene: TRBJ2-2; v_gene: TRBV5-1
CDR3nt: TGCGCCAGCAGTGGAGGGTTCGGGGCCAAAAACATTCAGTACTTC; CDR3aa: CASSGGFGAKNIQYF; d_gene: .; abundance: .; j_gene: TRBJ2-4; v_gene: TRBV4-1
CDR3nt: TGTGCCAGCAGTTACCGTTCAGGCTCCTACGAGCAGTACTTC; CDR3aa: CASSYRSGSYEQYF; d_gene: .; abundance: .; j_gene: TRBJ2-7; v_gene: TRBV6-5
CDR3nt: TGTGCCAGCAGTCAGCCCCTGACAGGTACAACAGATACGCAGTATTTT; CDR3aa: CASSQPLTGTTDTQYF; d_gene: .; abundance: once; j_gene: TRBJ2-3; v_gene: TRBV27
CDR3nt: TGTGCCAGCAGCCATCAATTTGTACCGGGGCTGGCTAATGAAAAACTGTTTTTT; CDR3aa: CASSHQFVPGLANEKLFF; d_gene: .; abundance: .; j_gene: TRBJ1-4; v_gene: TRBV4-2
CDR3nt: TGCGCCAGCAGTCCCAACCCCGGACTAGCGGGACCACAAGAGACCCAGTACTTC; CDR3aa: CASSPNPGLAGPQETQYF; d_gene: TRBD2; abundance: .; j_gene: TRBJ2-5; v_gene: TRBV23-1
CDR3nt: TGTGCCAGCAGTTTGGGGGGATTCGGGGAGCTGTTTTTT; CDR3aa: CASSLGGFGELFF; d_gene: .; abundance: .; j_gene: TRBJ2-2; v_gene: TRBV28
CDR3nt: TGTGCCATCAGTGAGGGGGGACACTCATCCGGGGAGCTGTTTTTT; CDR3aa: CAISEGGHSSGELFF; d_gene: .; abundance: .; j_gene: TRBJ2-2; v_gene: TRBV10-3
CDR3nt: TGTGCCAGCAACACCTCGGCGGGGTCCCAGCCAAATGAGCAGTTCTTC; CDR3aa: CASNTSAGSQPNEQFF; d_gene: .; abundance: .; j_gene: TRBJ2-1; v_gene: TRBV7-7
CDR3nt: TGCGCCAGCAGCTTACAAGGCAGGGGGTCTCGGGAGCAGTACTTC; CDR3aa: CASSLQGRGSREQYF; d_gene: TRBD1; abundance: once; j_gene: TRBJ2-7; v_gene: TRBV5-1
CDR3nt: TGTGCCAGCAGTCGCAGAGAAAACTATGGCTACACCTTC; CDR3aa: CASSRRENYGYTF; d_gene: .; abundance: .; j_gene: TRBJ1-2; v_gene: TRBV6-6
CDR3nt: TGCGCCAGCAGCCTTCCGGGGGGAGGGGGTGAGACCCAGTACTTC; CDR3aa: CASSLPGGGGETQYF; d_gene: .; abundance: once; j_gene: TRBJ2-5; v_gene: TRBV4-1
CDR3nt: TGTGCCAGGAGACTTCTAGGGGGAACAGATACGCAGTATTTT; CDR3aa: CARRLLGGTDTQYF; d_gene: .; abundance: .; j_gene: TRBJ2-3; v_gene: TRBV2
CDR3nt: TGCGCCAGCAGTGAAACTAGCGGGGGGAACTATGAGCAGTTCTTC; CDR3aa: CASSETSGGNYEQFF; d_gene: TRBD2; abundance: .; j_gene: TRBJ2-1; v_gene: TRBV10-1
CDR3nt: TGTGCCACCAGCAGAGGACTAGCGGGGGAGAATGAGCAGTTCTTC; CDR3aa: CATSRGLAGENEQFF; d_gene: TRBD2; abundance: once; j_gene: TRBJ2-1; v_gene: TRBV15
CDR3nt: TGTGCCAGCAGCCGACAGGGGATCTATGGCTACACCTTC; CDR3aa: CASSRQGIYGYTF; d_gene: TRBD1; abundance: .; j_gene: TRBJ1-2; v_gene: TRBV6-6
CDR3nt: TGCGCCAGCAGCAAACATCCTAATCTAGGGGCTGAAGCTTTCTTT; CDR3aa: CASSKHPNLGAEAFF; d_gene: .; abundance: .; j_gene: TRBJ1-1; v_gene: TRBV4-3
CDR3nt: TGCGCCAGCAGCCAAGTCGGGACCATAGAGGGCAATACGCAGTATTTT; CDR3aa: CASSQVGTIEGNTQYF; d_gene: .; abundance: .; j_gene: TRBJ2-3; v_gene: TRBV4-3
CDR3nt: TGCGCCATCGGAGGGGGACAGGGGAATGAAAAACTGTTTTTT; CDR3aa: CAIGGGQGNEKLFF; d_gene: TRBD1; abundance: once; j_gene: TRBJ1-4; v_gene: TRBV10-1
CDR3nt: TGCGCCAGCAGCCTCAATATACAAGAGACCCAGTACTTC; CDR3aa: CASSLNIQETQYF; d_gene: .; abundance: .; j_gene: TRBJ2-5; v_gene: TRBV4-1
CDR3nt: TGTGCCAGCAGCTTAGAGGCCAATCAGCCCCAGCATTTT; CDR3aa: CASSLEANQPQHF; d_gene: .; abundance: .; j_gene: TRBJ1-5; v_gene: TRBV11-2
CDR3nt: TGTGCCAGCAGGCTAGGTCGTTGGGGAGAGACCCAGTACTTC; CDR3aa: CASRLGRWGETQYF; d_gene: .; abundance: .; j_gene: TRBJ2-5; v_gene: TRBV21-1
CDR3nt: TGTGCCAGCAGCTTAGCACCCGGGGAAGAGACCCAGTACTTC; CDR3aa: CASSLAPGEETQYF; d_gene: .; abundance: .; j_gene: TRBJ2-5; v_gene: TRBV7-2
CDR3nt: TGTGCCAGCTCACCACAAGTGGGCCGATTCTCCTACAATGAGCAGTTCTTC; CDR3aa: CASSPQVGRFSYNEQFF; d_gene: .; abundance: few; j_gene: TRBJ2-1; v_gene: TRBV18
CDR3nt: TGTGCCAGCAGCCCATACCCTAAGGGGATCTCCTACAATGAGCAGTTCTTC; CDR3aa: CASSPYPKGISYNEQFF; d_gene: .; abundance: .; j_gene: TRBJ2-1; v_gene: TRBV7-2
CDR3nt: TGTGCCAGCAGTGAAGCGCTTCGAAGGACAGGGGGGATGAATCTTAACTATGGCTACACCTTC; CDR3aa: CASSEALRRTGGMNLNYGYTF; d_gene: TRBD1; abundance: .; j_gene: TRBJ1-2; v_gene: TRBV2
CDR3nt: TGTGCCAGCAGTTTATTCCCAGGACAGGGGCCTGGGGCCAACGTCCTGACTTTC; CDR3aa: CASSLFPGQGPGANVLTF; d_gene: TRBD1; abundance: .; j_gene: TRBJ2-6; v_gene: TRBV28
CDR3nt: TGTGCCAGTAGCCCACCTCGGTACGGGATGGCCTACGAGCAGTACTTC; CDR3aa: CASSPPRYGMAYEQYF; d_gene: .; abundance: .; j_gene: TRBJ2-7; v_gene: TRBV19
CDR3nt: TGTGCCAGCAGCTCGACAGGGACCCTCTACGAGCAGTACTTC; CDR3aa: CASSSTGTLYEQYF; d_gene: TRBD1; abundance: few; j_gene: TRBJ2-7; v_gene: TRBV6-5
CDR3nt: TGTGCCAGCAGTTCTACTAAATTGGGCCAGCTATATGGCTACACCTTC; CDR3aa: CASSSTKLGQLYGYTF; d_gene: .; abundance: .; j_gene: TRBJ1-2; v_gene: TRBV27
CDR3nt: TGTGCCAGCAGTTACGGGATCGGCGGGACCTACGAGCAGTACTTC; CDR3aa: CASSYGIGGTYEQYF; d_gene: .; abundance: .; j_gene: TRBJ2-7; v_gene: TRBV6-6
CDR3nt: TGTGCCAGCAGCTACCTGGGCGTGGACTATGGCTACACCTTC; CDR3aa: CASSYLGVDYGYTF; d_gene: .; abundance: once; j_gene: TRBJ1-2; v_gene: TRBV28
CDR3nt: TGTGCCAGTAGTGAGGGCGTCTTTAATTCACCCCTCCACTTT; CDR3aa: CASSEGVFNSPLHF; d_gene: .; abundance: .; j_gene: TRBJ1-6; v_gene: TRBV19
CDR3nt: TGCGCCAGCAGCCGACAGGGACCAGTAGGCACCGGGGAGCTGTTTTTT; CDR3aa: CASSRQGPVGTGELFF; d_gene: TRBD1; abundance: .; j_gene: TRBJ2-2; v_gene: TRBV5-1
CDR3nt: TGTGCCAGCAGTGGATCGGGGAGAGGCGATGAAAAACTGTTTTTT; CDR3aa: CASSGSGRGDEKLFF; d_gene: .; abundance: .; j_gene: TRBJ1-4; v_gene: TRBV25-1
CDR3nt: TGTGCCAGCAGCCCGCCGAGCGCTGAAGCTTTCTTT; CDR3aa: CASSPPSAEAFF; d_gene: .; abundance: .; j_gene: TRBJ1-1; v_gene: TRBV7-2
CDR3nt: TGTGCCAGCAGTTTAGACGCCCGGACGGGCGGCTCCTACGAGCAGTACTTC; CDR3aa: CASSLDARTGGSYEQYF; d_gene: .; abundance: .; j_gene: TRBJ2-7; v_gene: TRBV27
CDR3nt: TGTGCCAGCAGCTTATATGCGGGAGGATTTTCCGAGCAGTACTTC; CDR3aa: CASSLYAGGFSEQYF; d_gene: TRBD2; abundance: .; j_gene: TRBJ2-7; v_gene: TRBV7-2
CDR3nt: TGTGCCAGCAGCGTATCGGCGACTGACTATGGCTACACCTTC; CDR3aa: CASSVSATDYGYTF; d_gene: .; abundance: .; j_gene: TRBJ1-2; v_gene: TRBV9
CDR3nt: TGTGCCAGTACTCCTAGGGGACAGGGGTCCACTGAAGCTTTCTTT; CDR3aa: CASTPRGQGSTEAFF; d_gene: TRBD1; abundance: .; j_gene: TRBJ1-1; v_gene: TRBV19